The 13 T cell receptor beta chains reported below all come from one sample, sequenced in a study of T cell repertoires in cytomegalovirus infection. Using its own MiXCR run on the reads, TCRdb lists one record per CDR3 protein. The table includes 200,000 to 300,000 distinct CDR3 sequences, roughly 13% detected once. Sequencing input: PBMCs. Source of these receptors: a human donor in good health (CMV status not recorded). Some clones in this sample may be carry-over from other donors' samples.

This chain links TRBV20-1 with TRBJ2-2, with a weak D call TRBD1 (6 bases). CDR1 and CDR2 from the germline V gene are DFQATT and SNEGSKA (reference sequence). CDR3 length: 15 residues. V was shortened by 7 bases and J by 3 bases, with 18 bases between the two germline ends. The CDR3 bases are TGCAGTGGGAGGTTAGGGGGTTTAGACACCGGGGAGCTGTTTTTT. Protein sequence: CSGRLGGLDTGELFF.

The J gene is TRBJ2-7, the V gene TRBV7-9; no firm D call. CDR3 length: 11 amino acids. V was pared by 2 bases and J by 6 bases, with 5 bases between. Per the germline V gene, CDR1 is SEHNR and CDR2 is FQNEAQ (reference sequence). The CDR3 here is CASSLWGEQYF. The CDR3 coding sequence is TGTGCCAGCAGCTTATGGGGCGAGCAGTACTTC.

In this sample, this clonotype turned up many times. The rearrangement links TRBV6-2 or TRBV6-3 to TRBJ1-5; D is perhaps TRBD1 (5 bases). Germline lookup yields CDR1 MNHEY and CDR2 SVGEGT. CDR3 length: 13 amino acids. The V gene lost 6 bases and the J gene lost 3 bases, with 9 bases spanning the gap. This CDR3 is CASRGQINQPQHF. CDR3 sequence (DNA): TGTGCCAGCAGGGGGCAGATCAATCAGCCCCAGCATTTT.

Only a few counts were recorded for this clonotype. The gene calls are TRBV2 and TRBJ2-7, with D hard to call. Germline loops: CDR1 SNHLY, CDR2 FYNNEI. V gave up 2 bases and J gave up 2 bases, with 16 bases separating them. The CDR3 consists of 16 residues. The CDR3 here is CASSERGNRITYEQYF. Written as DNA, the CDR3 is TGTGCCAGCAGTGAACGAGGAAACAGAATAACCTACGAGCAGTACTTC.

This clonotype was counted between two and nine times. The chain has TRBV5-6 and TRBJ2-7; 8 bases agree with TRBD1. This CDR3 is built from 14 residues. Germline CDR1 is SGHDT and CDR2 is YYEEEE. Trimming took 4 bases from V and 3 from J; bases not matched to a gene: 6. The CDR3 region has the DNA TGTGCCAGCAGCCAGGACAGGGAACTCTACGAGCAGTACTTC. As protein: CASSQDRELYEQYF.

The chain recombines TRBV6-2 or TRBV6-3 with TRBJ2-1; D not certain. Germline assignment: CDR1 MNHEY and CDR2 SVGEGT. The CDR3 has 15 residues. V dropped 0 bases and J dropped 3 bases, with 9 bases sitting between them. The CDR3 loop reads CASSYSPYIYNEQFF. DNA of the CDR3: TGTGCCAGCAGTTACTCCCCATATATCTACAATGAGCAGTTCTTC.

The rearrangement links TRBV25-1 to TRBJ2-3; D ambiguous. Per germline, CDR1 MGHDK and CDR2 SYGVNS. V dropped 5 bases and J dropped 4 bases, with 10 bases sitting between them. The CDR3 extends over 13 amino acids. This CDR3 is CASSSFTADTQYF. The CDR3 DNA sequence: TGTGCCAGCAGTTCCTTTACGGCAGATACGCAGTATTTT.

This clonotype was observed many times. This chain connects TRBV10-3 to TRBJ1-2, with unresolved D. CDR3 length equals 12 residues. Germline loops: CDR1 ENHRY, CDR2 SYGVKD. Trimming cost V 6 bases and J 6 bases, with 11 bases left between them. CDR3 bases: TGTGCCATCAGGACATCCGGAAATGGCTACACCTTC. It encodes CAIRTSGNGYTF.

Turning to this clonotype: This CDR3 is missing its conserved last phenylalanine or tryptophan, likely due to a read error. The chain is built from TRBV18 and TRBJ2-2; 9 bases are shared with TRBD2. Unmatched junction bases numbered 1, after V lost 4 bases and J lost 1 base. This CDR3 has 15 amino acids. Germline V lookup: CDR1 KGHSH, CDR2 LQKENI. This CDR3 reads CASSRTSVNTGELFI. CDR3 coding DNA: TGTGCCAGCTCACGGACTAGCGTGAACACCGGGGAGCTGTTTATT.

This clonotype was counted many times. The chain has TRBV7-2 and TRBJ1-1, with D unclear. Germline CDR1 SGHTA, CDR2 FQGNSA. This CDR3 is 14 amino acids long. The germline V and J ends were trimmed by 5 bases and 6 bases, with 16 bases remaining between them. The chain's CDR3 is CASSTRALGPEAFF. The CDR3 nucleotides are TGTGCCAGCAGCACGAGGGCCCTGGGTCCTGAAGCTTTCTTT.

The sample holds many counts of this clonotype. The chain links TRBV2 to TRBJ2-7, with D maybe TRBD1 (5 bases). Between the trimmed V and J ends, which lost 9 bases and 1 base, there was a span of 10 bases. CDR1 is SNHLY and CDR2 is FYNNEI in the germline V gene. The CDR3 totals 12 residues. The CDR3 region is CASWTQSYEQYF. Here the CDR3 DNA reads TGTGCCAGTTGGACACAATCCTACGAGCAGTACTTC.

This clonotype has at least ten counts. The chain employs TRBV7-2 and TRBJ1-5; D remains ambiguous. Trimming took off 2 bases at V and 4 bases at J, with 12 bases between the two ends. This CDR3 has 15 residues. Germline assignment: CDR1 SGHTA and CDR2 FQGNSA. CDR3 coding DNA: TGTGCCAGCAGCTTATGGGGAACTGATAATCAGCCCCAGCATTTT. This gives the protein CASSLWGTDNQPQHF.

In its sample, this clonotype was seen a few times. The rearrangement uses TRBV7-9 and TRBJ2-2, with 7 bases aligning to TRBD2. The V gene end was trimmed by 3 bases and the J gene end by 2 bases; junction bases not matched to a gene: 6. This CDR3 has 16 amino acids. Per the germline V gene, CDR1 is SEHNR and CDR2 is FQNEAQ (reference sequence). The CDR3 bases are TGTGCCAGCAGCTTCGGGAGGCAGTTAAACACCGGGGAGCTGTTTTTT. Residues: CASSFGRQLNTGELFF.